The present TCR beta chain was sequenced within a study of technical replicates of blood from several donors. The CDR3 covers 16 residues. V shed 2 bases, J shed 1 base, and the junction held 8 bases outside the gene matches. CDR1 SGDLS and CDR2 YYNGEE come from the germline V gene. The repertoire was sequenced with immunoSEQ multiplex PCR; TCRdb's copy has only in-frame clones and lacks some. The table includes under 100,000 clones, around 94% detected once. Sequencing input: T cells isolated from PBMCs. The chain couples TRBV9 to TRBJ2-7; 8 nucleotides match TRBD2. The clonotype originates from a human donor in good health. The CDR3, as DNA: TGTGCCAGCAGCGTTGAGAGCGGGAGAGGGTCCTACGAGCAGTACTTC. Protein: CASSVESGRGSYEQYF.